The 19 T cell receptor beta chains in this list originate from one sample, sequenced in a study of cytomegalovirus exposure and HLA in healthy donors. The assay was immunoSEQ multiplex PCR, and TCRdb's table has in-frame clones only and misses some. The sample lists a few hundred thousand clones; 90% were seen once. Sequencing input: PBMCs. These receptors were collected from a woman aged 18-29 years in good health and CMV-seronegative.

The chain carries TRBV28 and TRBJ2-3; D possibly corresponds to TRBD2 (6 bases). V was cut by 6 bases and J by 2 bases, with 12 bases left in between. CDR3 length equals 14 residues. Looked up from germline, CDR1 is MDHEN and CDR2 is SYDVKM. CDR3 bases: TGTGCCAGCAGCCGGGACTCACACACAGATACGCAGTATTTT. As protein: CASSRDSHTDTQYF.

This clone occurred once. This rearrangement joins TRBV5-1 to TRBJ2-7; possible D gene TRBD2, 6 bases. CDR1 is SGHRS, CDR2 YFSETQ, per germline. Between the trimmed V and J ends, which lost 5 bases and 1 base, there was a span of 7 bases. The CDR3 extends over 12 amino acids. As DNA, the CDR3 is TGCGCCAGCAGGGGGGGTTCCTACGAGCAGTACTTC. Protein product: CASRGGSYEQYF.

CDR3 loop: CASRNSGLRAYEQYF. The CDR3 DNA reads TGTGCCAGCAGAAATTCAGGGCTCCGGGCCTACGAGCAGTACTTC. The rearrangement links TRBV6-5 to TRBJ2-7; TRBD1 might be the D (5 bases). This CDR3 contains 15 residues. The V end lost 6 bases, the J end lost 2 bases, and 17 bases lay between the germline ends. Germline V lookup: CDR1 MNHEY, CDR2 SVGAGI.

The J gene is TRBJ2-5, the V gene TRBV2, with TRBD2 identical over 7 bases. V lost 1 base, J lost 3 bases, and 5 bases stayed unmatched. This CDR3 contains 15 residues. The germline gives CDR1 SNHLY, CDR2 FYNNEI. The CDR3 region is CASSEGTGREETQYF. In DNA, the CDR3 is TGTGCCAGCAGTGAAGGCACGGGGAGGGAAGAGACCCAGTACTTC.

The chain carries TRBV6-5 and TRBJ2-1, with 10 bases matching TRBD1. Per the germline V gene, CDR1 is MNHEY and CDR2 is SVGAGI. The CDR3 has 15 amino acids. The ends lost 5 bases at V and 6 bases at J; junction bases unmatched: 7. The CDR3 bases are TGTGCCAGCAGTACGGGACAGGGGCTAGGCAATGAGCAGTTCTTC. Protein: CASSTGQGLGNEQFF.

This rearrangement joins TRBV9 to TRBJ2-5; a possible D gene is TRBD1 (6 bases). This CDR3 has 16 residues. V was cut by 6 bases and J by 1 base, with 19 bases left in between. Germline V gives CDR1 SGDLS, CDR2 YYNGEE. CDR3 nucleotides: TGTGCCAGCACCCGGAACCGGGACACCCTCCAAGAGACCCAGTACTTC. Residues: CASTRNRDTLQETQYF.

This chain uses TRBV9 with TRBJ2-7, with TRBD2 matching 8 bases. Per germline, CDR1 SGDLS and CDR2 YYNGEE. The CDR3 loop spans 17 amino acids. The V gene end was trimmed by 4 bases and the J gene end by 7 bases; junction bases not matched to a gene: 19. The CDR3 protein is CASSPLSGRYTQVEQYF. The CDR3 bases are TGTGCCAGCAGCCCCCTGAGCGGGAGATATACTCAGGTGGAGCAGTACTTC.

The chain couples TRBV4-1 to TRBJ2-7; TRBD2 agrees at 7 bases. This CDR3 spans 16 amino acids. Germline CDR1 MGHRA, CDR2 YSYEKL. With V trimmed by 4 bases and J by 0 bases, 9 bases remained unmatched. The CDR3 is CASSRAAGDLSYEQYF. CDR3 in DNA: TGCGCCAGCAGCCGGGCCGCGGGGGACCTCTCCTACGAGCAGTACTTC.

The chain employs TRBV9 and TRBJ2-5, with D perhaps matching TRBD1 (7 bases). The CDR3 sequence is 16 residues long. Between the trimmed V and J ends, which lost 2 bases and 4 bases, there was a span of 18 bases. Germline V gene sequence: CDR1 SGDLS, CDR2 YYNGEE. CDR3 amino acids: CASSVQGGPPGETQYF. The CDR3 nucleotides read TGTGCCAGCAGCGTTCAGGGGGGCCCGCCCGGAGAGACCCAGTACTTC.

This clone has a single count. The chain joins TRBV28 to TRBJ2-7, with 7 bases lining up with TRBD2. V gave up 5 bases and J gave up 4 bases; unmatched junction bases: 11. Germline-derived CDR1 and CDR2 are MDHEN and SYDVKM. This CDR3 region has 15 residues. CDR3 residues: CASSPRSGASYEQYV. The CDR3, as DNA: TGTGCCAGCAGTCCCCGAAGCGGGGCCTCGTACGAGCAGTACGTC.

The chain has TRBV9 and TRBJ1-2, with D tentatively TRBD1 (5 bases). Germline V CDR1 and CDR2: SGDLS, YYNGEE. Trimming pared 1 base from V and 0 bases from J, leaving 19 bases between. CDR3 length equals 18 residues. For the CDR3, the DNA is TGTGCCAGCAGCGTATCATTCACGACAGACAAATCTAACTATGGCTACACCTTC. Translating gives CASSVSFTTDKSNYGYTF.

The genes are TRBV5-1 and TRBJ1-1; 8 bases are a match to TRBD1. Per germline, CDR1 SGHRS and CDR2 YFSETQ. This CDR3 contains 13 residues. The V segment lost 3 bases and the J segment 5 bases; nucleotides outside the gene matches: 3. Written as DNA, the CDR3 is TGCGCCAGCAGCTCACAGGGGGAAACTGAAGCTTTCTTT. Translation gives CASSSQGETEAFF.

CDR3: CASRPTSTDTQYF. The CDR3 DNA reads as TGTGCCAGCAGGCCGACTAGCACAGATACGCAGTATTTT. V and J are TRBV6-4 and TRBJ2-3, with D unresolved. V lost 6 bases to trimming and J lost 0 bases, with 7 bases between them. Germline CDR1 is MRHNA and CDR2 is SNTAGT. This CDR3 comprises 13 residues.

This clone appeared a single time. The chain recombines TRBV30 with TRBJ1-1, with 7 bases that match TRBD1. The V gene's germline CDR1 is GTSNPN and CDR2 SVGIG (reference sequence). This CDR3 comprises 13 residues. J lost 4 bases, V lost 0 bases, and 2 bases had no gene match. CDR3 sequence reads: CAWSVDRVTEAFF. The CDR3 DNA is TGTGCCTGGAGTGTAGACAGGGTCACTGAAGCTTTCTTT.

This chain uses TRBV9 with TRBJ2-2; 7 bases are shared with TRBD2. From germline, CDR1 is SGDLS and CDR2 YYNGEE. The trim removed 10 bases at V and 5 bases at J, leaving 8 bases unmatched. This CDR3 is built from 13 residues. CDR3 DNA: TGTGCCTCAGAACGGGGGGAGACCGGGGAGCTGTTTTTT. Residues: CASERGETGELFF.

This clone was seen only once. CDR3 sequence: CASSYEGGETEAFF. Here the CDR3 DNA reads TGTGCCAGCAGTTACGAGGGGGGGGAGACTGAAGCTTTCTTT. The rearrangement joins TRBV6-6 to TRBJ1-1; tentative D call: TRBD1 (6 bases). The CDR3 runs 14 residues. Germline V gives CDR1 MNHNY, CDR2 SVGAGI (reference sequence). V was pared by 2 bases and J by 5 bases, with 12 bases between.

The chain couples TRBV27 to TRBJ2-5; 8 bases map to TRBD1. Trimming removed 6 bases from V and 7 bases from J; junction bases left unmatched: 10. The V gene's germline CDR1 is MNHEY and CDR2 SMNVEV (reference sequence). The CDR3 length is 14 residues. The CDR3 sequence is CASRISGTGTTQYF. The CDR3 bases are TGTGCCAGCAGGATTTCCGGGACAGGTACGACCCAGTACTTC.

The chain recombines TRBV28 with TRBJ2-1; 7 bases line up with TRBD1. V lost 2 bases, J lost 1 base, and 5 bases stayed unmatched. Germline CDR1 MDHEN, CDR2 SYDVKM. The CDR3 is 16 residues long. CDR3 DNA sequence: TGTGCCAGCAGTTTACTCGACAGGGAGTCCTACAATGAGCAGTTCTTC. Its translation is CASSLLDRESYNEQFF.

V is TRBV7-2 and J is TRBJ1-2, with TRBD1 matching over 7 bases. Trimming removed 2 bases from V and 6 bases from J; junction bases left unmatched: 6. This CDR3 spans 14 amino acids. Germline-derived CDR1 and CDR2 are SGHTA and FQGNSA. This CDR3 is CASSLSSGGDGYTF. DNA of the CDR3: TGTGCCAGCAGCTTAAGTTCAGGGGGTGATGGCTACACCTTC.